This T cell receptor (beta chain) was documented in a study of CXCR3-negative and CXCR3-positive naive CD8 T cells. The CDR3 has 16 amino acids. Germline V gene lookup returns CDR1 SGDLS and CDR2 YYNGEE. Study-wide points: Diversity was high in both naive subsets and much lower in memory cells. Most assays were run on fresh PBMCs (CXCR3 expression partially decreased after cryopreservation). Naive subsets had comparable surface CD5; TCR strength was inferred from TRB CDR3 properties. Relative to CXCR3-negative naive cells, CXCR3-positive naive cells had more hydrophobic TRB CDR3s.

Preparation of TRB cDNA libraries relied on 5' RACE carrying UMI labels. TCRdb reprocessed the 5' RACE reads, with one entry per CDR3 protein and no DNA. This table lists 85,000 to 90,000 distinct CDR3 sequences. Investigators sorted each CD8+ T cell subset in triplicate, taking 250,000 to 300,000 cells each time. Notes on this clonotype: Its matching antigen is unknown.

Sequenced material: naive CXCR3+ CD8+ T cells from blood. Documented subset: CD45RO-CCR7+CD27+CD95- naive CD8+ T cells expressing CXCR3 (TNR3+). The TCR originated in a human donor in good health. Some clones in this sample may be carry-over from other donors' samples. The chain carries TRBV9 and TRBJ2-2; the D call from TCRdb, TRBD2, cannot be confirmed without DNA. CDR3 protein: CASSVTGTRLAGELFF.